Listed below are T cell receptor beta chains from one sample, sequenced in a study of blood T cell repertoires in COVID-19. Libraries were prepared by immunoSEQ multiplex PCR; TCRdb keeps only in-frame clonotypes and omits some of them. The sample has just under 50,000 clones; 75% to 85% are singletons. Sequencing input: peripheral blood. These receptors all stem from a human donor in a cohort sampled during active COVID-19. CDR3s include the opening cysteine and the closing phenylalanine or tryptophan. A D gene is named only where the DNA matches it firmly. Part of the rows lack a size; the others show once, few, many or a class for expanded clones.

d_call,v_call,j_call,clone_size,cdr3_aa,cdr3_nt
TRBD1,TRBV19,TRBJ2-1,NA,CASSKGAGDEQFF,TGTGCCAGTAGTAAGGGGGCCGGCGATGAGCAGTTCTTC
NA,TRBV12-3/TRBV12-4,TRBJ2-5,NA,CASSRLQETQYF,TGTGCCAGCAGCAGACTTCAGGAGACCCAGTACTTC
TRBD1,TRBV5-4,TRBJ1-2,NA,CASSAMTGGDYGYTF,TGTGCCAGCAGCGCTATGACAGGGGGTGACTATGGCTACACCTTC
TRBD2,TRBV10-3,TRBJ2-1,NA,CAISEPSGRNEQFF,TGTGCCATCAGTGAGCCTAGCGGGAGGAATGAGCAGTTCTTC
TRBD1,TRBV9,TRBJ2-3,few,CASSPGQANTDTQYF,TGTGCCAGCAGCCCCGGACAGGCTAATACAGATACGCAGTATTTT
TRBD2,TRBV11-2,TRBJ2-1,NA,CASSLVTSGRSKEQFF,TGTGCCAGCAGCTTAGTTACTAGCGGGAGGAGTAAAGAGCAGTTCTTC
TRBD1,TRBV5-1,TRBJ1-1,NA,CASSWGQGLNTEAFF,TGCGCCAGCAGCTGGGGACAGGGGCTGAACACTGAAGCTTTCTTT
TRBD1,TRBV24-1,TRBJ2-2,NA,CATSGQGFHTGELFF,TGTGCCACCAGTGGACAGGGTTTTCACACCGGGGAGCTGTTTTTT
TRBD2,TRBV2,TRBJ2-1,few,CASVPGHLTSGRAYNEQFF,TGTGCCAGCGTACCGGGACACCTGACTAGCGGGAGGGCCTACAATGAGCAGTTCTTC
TRBD2,TRBV7-2,TRBJ2-1,NA,CASSLGAMQRGYNEQFF,TGTGCCAGCAGCTTAGGGGCCATGCAGCGGGGTTACAATGAGCAGTTCTTC
NA,TRBV7-2,TRBJ1-6,NA,CASSSARSSYNSPLHF,TGTGCCAGCAGCTCGGCAAGGAGCTCCTATAATTCACCCCTCCACTTT
TRBD1,TRBV5-1,TRBJ1-2,few,CASSLGDSNYGYTF,TGCGCCAGCAGCTTGGGGGACAGTAACTATGGCTACACCTTC
TRBD1,TRBV30,TRBJ1-1,NA,CAWSTRQGRMNTEAFF,TGTGCCTGGAGTACTCGACAGGGCCGCATGAACACTGAAGCTTTCTTT
TRBD2,TRBV2,TRBJ2-7,NA,CASTLTSGAELYF,TGTGCCAGCACCCTGACTAGCGGAGCCGAGCTGTACTTC
NA,TRBV9,TRBJ2-1,NA,CASSVAAQGPYNEQFF,TGTGCCAGCAGCGTAGCCGCTCAGGGGCCCTACAATGAGCAGTTCTTC
TRBD1,TRBV28,TRBJ1-2,NA,CAIEGAAGYTF,TGTGCGATAGAGGGGGCAGCTGGCTACACCTTC
TRBD1,TRBV29-1,TRBJ1-1,NA,CSVEDAGQGPEAFF,TGCAGCGTTGAAGATGCGGGACAGGGGCCTGAAGCTTTCTTT
TRBD2,TRBV11-3,TRBJ2-7,NA,CASSLGLAGGYEQYF,TGTGCCAGCAGCTTAGGACTAGCGGGGGGATACGAGCAGTACTTC
TRBD1,TRBV5-1,TRBJ2-1,NA,CASSEGQGGVDEQFF,TGCGCCAGCAGCGAAGGACAGGGGGGAGTGGATGAGCAGTTCTTC
TRBD1,TRBV19,TRBJ2-7,NA,CASSPGTGLTYEQYF,TGTGCCAGTAGTCCAGGGACAGGACTAACCTACGAGCAGTACTTC
TRBD1,TRBV10-3,TRBJ2-7,NA,CAISERTGTGDNEQYF,TGTGCCATCAGTGAACGGACCGGGACAGGGGACAACGAGCAGTACTTC
NA,TRBV5-1,TRBJ2-1,NA,CASSFEDSEQFF,TGCGCCAGCAGCTTCGAGGACAGTGAGCAGTTCTTC
NA,TRBV2,TRBJ1-2,NA,CASSEQYGYTF,TGTGCCAGCAGTGAACAGTATGGCTACACCTTC
TRBD1,TRBV29-1,TRBJ2-2,NA,CSVDRGLSGELFF,TGCAGCGTTGACAGGGGGCTTAGCGGGGAGCTGTTTTTT
NA,TRBV4-1,TRBJ1-1,NA,CASSPDSGARGTEAFF,TGCGCCAGCAGCCCAGACAGCGGGGCTAGAGGCACTGAAGCTTTCTTT
NA,TRBV7-3,TRBJ2-3,NA,CASSFLGNTDTQYF,TGTGCCAGCAGCTTCCTAGGTAACACAGATACGCAGTATTTT
NA,TRBV19,TRBJ2-1,NA,CASSIEGATHEQFF,TGTGCCAGTAGTATAGAGGGGGCGACACATGAGCAGTTCTTC
TRBD1,TRBV28,TRBJ2-7,NA,CASSPGTVTSYEQYF,TGTGCCAGCAGTCCTGGGACAGTGACCAGCTACGAGCAGTACTTC